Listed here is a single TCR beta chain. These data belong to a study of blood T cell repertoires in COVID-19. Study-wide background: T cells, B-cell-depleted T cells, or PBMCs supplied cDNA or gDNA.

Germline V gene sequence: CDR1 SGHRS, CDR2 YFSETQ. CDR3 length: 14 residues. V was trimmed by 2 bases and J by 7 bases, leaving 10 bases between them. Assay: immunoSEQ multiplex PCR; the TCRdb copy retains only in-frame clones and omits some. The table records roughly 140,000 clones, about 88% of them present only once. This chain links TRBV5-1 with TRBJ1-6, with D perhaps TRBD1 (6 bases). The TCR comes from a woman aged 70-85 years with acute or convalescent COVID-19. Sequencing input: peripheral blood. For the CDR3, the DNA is TGCGCCAGCAGCTTTCGGGACATCAATTCACCCCTCCACTTT. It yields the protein CASSFRDINSPLHF.